This T cell receptor (beta chain) was retrieved from a study of T-cell memory formation after mild COVID-19. There are a few counts of this clonotype. V was shortened by 8 bases and J by 0 bases, with 7 bases between the two germline ends. CDR3 size: 13 residues. CDR1 is MRHNA and CDR2 is SNTAGT in the germline V gene. TCRdb ran MiXCR on the 5' RACE reads and lists one entry per CDR3 protein. The sample includes a few hundred thousand distinct CDR3 sequences, roughly 13% of them seen just once. Specimen: PBMCs or a T cell subset sorted from them (not recorded which). V gene TRBV6-4 combines with J gene TRBJ2-2; D is unresolved. The TCR was taken from a man aged 18 to 30 who had mild COVID-19 (a few samples of this study predate the infection). Cell type and time point are not known. This CDR3 reads CASSDTNTGELFF. CDR3 DNA sequence: TGTGCCAGCTCAGATACGAACACCGGGGAGCTGTTTTTT.